The T cell receptor (beta chain) under discussion was sequenced for a study of blood T cells in healthy people across ages. Germline CDR1 and CDR2: SEHNR and FQNEAQ (reference sequence). V lost 2 bases to trimming and J lost 3 bases, with 5 bases between them. This CDR3 region has 12 residues. Points from the study as a whole: The long-lived group displayed more naive CD4+ cells, plus higher diversity, than the aged donors did.

This clonotype was seen a few times. What it binds is not known. Through a sample-barcoded 5' primer and a J-beta primer mix, a second PCR was run for roughly 6 to 12 cycles. MiXCR, applied by TCRdb to the 5' RACE reads, yields one record per CDR3 protein. The sample comprises about 1.5 million distinct CDR3 sequences, 35% to 45% of which are singletons, and about 4.1% rests with the top ten. Extraction yielded at least 5 micrograms of total RNA per sample. This clonotype originated in a woman between 18 and 29 years old in good health. This chain connects TRBV7-9 to TRBJ2-7; D is unclear. Sequencing input: blood. The DNA for the CDR3 is TGTGCCAGCAGCTTAATTCGCTACGAGCAGTACTTC. This sequence encodes CASSLIRYEQYF.